The 27 T cell receptor beta chains listed next were all sequenced from one sample in a study of T cell repertoires in cytomegalovirus infection. TCRdb re-called the reads with MiXCR, one entry per CDR3 protein. The sample contains about 360,000 distinct CDR3 sequences, about a sixth of which appear only once. The source material was PBMCs. The receptors were sampled from a human donor in good health (CMV status not recorded). Some clones in this sample may be carry-over from other donors' samples.

In its sample, this clonotype was seen a few times. The chain recombines TRBV23-1 with TRBJ2-7; 9 bases are a match to TRBD2. TRBV23-1 qualifies as an ORF whose function is uncertain. The CDR3 length is 17 residues. Trimming removed 4 bases from V and 2 bases from J; junction bases left unmatched: 12. In DNA form, the CDR3 reads TGCGCCAGCAGTCGTGTGGGTCCTAGCGGGGCTCCCTACGAGCAGTACTTC. Residues: CASSRVGPSGAPYEQYF.

The chain recombines TRBV7-2 with TRBJ2-5, with TRBD1 matching 7 bases. Germline assignment: CDR1 SGHTA and CDR2 FQGNSA. V gave up 5 bases and J gave up 5 bases; unmatched junction bases: 11. The CDR3 covers 15 residues. CDR3 coding DNA: TGTGCCAGCAGCCCCGGGACAGCGGTCGGCGAGACCCAGTACTTC. It specifies CASSPGTAVGETQYF. The variable domain in full, completed from reference TRBV7-2 and TRBJ2-5, reads GAGVSQSPSNKVTEKGKDVELRCDPISGHTALYWYRQSLGQGLEFLIYFQGNSAPDKSGLPSDRFSAERTGGSVSTLTIQRTQQEDSAVYLCASSPGTAVGETQYFGPGTRLLVL.

This clonotype was seen at least ten times. This chain connects TRBV6-5 to TRBJ1-1, with unresolved D. The germline V and J ends were trimmed by 7 bases and 3 bases, with 12 bases remaining between them. The length of the CDR3 is 13 residues. From germline, CDR1 is MNHEY and CDR2 SVGAGI. The CDR3 region has the DNA TGTGCCAGCAAACGAGGCGTCTACACTGAAGCTTTCTTT. It encodes CASKRGVYTEAFF.

This clonotype came up a few times. The rearrangement joins TRBV20-1 to TRBJ2-2, with D perhaps assigned TRBD1 or TRBD2 (8 bases each). The CDR3 loop spans 18 amino acids. Germline CDR1 is DFQATT and CDR2 is SNEGSKA (reference sequence). Trimming stripped 5 bases from V and 4 bases from J, with 26 bases between. The CDR3 here is CSAPSGGLAGRGTGELFF. The CDR3 DNA follows: TGCAGTGCTCCTTCAGGGGGCTTAGCGGGAAGGGGCACCGGGGAGCTGTTTTTT.

This clonotype was counted at least ten times. The V gene is TRBV20-1, the J gene TRBJ2-1; 13 bases match TRBD2. With V trimmed by 2 bases and J by 0 bases, 1 base remained unmatched. Germline CDR1 is DFQATT and CDR2 is SNEGSKA (reference sequence). CDR3 length: 16 amino acids. This chain's CDR3 is CSARTSGRDSYNEQFF. In nucleotides, the CDR3 is TGCAGTGCTAGAACTAGCGGGAGGGACTCCTACAATGAGCAGTTCTTC.

The table lists this clonotype with many counts. V and J are TRBV7-6 and TRBJ2-2; 12 bases match TRBD1. V lost 6 bases to trimming and J lost 6 bases; unmatched junction nucleotides: 5. From germline, CDR1 is SGHVS and CDR2 FNYEAQ. This CDR3 is 15 amino acids long. Written as DNA, the CDR3 is TGTGCCAGCAGGACGGGACAGGGGGCATCCGGGGAGCTGTTTTTT. Translated: CASRTGQGASGELFF.

This chain uses TRBV10-3 with TRBJ2-1; D possibly matches TRBD1 or TRBD2 (5 bases each). Germline assignment: CDR1 ENHRY and CDR2 SYGVKD. The V and J ends lost 6 bases and 9 bases respectively, with 15 bases between them. CDR3 size: 13 residues. In DNA, the CDR3 is TGTGCCATCAGCGCCCTGGGGGAAGGTGAGCAGTTCTTC. This gives the protein CAISALGEGEQFF.

Note on this clonotype: This may come from a read error, since a much larger clone is one base off. The chain uses TRBV10-3 and TRBJ2-5; either TRBD1 or TRBD2 may fit D (5 bases each). CDR1 ENHRY and CDR2 SYGVKD come from the germline V gene. Trimming removed 5 bases at V and 3 bases at J, with 13 bases between. CDR3 length: 14 residues. CDR3 nucleotides: TGTGCCATCAGTTCATCAGCGGACAAAGAGACCCAGTACTTC. It yields the protein CAISSSADKETQYF.

The chain employs TRBV12-3 or TRBV12-4 and TRBJ2-7; D is ambiguous. V lost 3 bases to trimming and J lost 3 bases, with 9 bases between them. The CDR3 extends over 13 amino acids. The CDR3 region is CASSFWVNYEQYF. CDR3 DNA sequence: TGTGCCAGCAGTTTTTGGGTTAACTACGAGCAGTACTTC.

This clonotype was counted many times. This chain uses TRBV7-2 with TRBJ2-7; D not certain. CDR1 and CDR2 (germline): SGHTA, FQGNSA. The CDR3 length is 13 residues. V gave up 0 bases and J gave up 3 bases, with 6 bases separating them. CDR3 loop: CASSLAGIYEQYF. For the CDR3, the DNA is TGTGCCAGCAGCTTAGCGGGGATCTACGAGCAGTACTTC. Complete variable domain (other parts from reference TRBV7-2 and TRBJ2-7): GAGVSQSPSNKVTEKGKDVELRCDPISGHTALYWYRQSLGQGLEFLIYFQGNSAPDKSGLPSDRFSAERTGGSVSTLTIQRTQQEDSAVYLCASSLAGIYEQYFGPGTRLTVT.

The chain employs TRBV20-1 and TRBJ1-1; D call uncertain. Germline CDR1 DFQATT, CDR2 SNEGSKA (reference sequence). V lost 1 base and J 5 bases, leaving 8 bases between the germline ends. This CDR3 comprises 12 residues. The CDR3 DNA reads as TGCAGTGCTAGAGGGATTTGGACTGAAGCTTTCTTT. Residues: CSARGIWTEAFF.

This clonotype was seen a few times. V gene TRBV4-1 combines with J gene TRBJ2-1; D not resolved. CDR1 is MGHRA and CDR2 is YSYEKL in the germline V gene. The CDR3 extends over 13 amino acids. Trimming took 2 bases from V and 7 from J, leaving 9 bases between them. CDR3 region: CASSQKVNNEQFF. CDR3 nucleotides: TGCGCCAGCAGCCAAAAGGTCAATAATGAGCAGTTCTTC.

At least ten counts were recorded for this clonotype. The chain uses TRBV7-6 and TRBJ2-7, with TRBD1 matching 7 bases. With V trimmed by 7 bases and J by 6 bases, 12 bases remained unmatched. This CDR3 region has 14 residues. Germline V CDR1 and CDR2: SGHVS, FNYEAQ. As DNA, the CDR3 is TGTGCCAGCACTCCCGGGACAGTCCCTCTCGAGCAGTACTTC. Protein sequence: CASTPGTVPLEQYF.

This clonotype was recorded at least ten times. The chain employs TRBV7-2 and TRBJ1-6; no firm D call. Germline V gives CDR1 SGHTA, CDR2 FQGNSA. This CDR3 has 13 amino acids. Deletions cut 6 bases from V and 10 bases from J, with 13 bases between. The CDR3 region is CASSLNPVSPLHF. The CDR3 nucleotides are TGTGCCAGCAGTTTAAATCCCGTGTCACCCCTCCACTTT.

In this sample, this clonotype turned up a few times. This chain uses TRBV3-1 with TRBJ1-2; a possible D gene is TRBD1 (5 bases). Trimming left V 1 base short and J 5 bases short, with 23 bases between. Germline V gives CDR1 LGHDT, CDR2 YNNKEL (reference sequence). This CDR3 is built from 18 residues. CDR3 nucleotides: TGTGCCAGCAGCCAAGCCACCGGGACCCCGGTTCTCCTTTATGGCTACACCTTC. Its translation is CASSQATGTPVLLYGYTF.

Points on this clonotype: Since a much larger clone is just one base distant, this may be a read error. The chain recombines TRBV11-2 with TRBJ2-7, with D perhaps being TRBD1 or TRBD2 (5 bases each). The length of the CDR3 is 15 residues. Germline CDR1 SGHAT, CDR2 FQNNGV. CDR3 protein: CASSLSGTLNYAQYF. DNA for the CDR3: TGTGCCAGCAGCTTATCCGGGACCCTTAACTACGCGCAGTACTTC. Using reference TRBV11-2 and TRBJ2-7 for the parts outside the CDR3, the full variable domain is EAGVAQSPRYKIIEKRQSVAFWCNPISGHATLYWYQQILGQGPKLLIQFQNNGVVDDSQLPKDRFSAERLKGVDSTLKIQPAKLEDSAVYLCASSLSGTLNYAQYFGPGTRLTVT.

This clonotype was seen a few times. This chain joins TRBV29-1 and TRBJ2-1, with D uncertain. CDR3 size: 12 residues. Germline V gene sequence: CDR1 SQVTM, CDR2 ANQGSEA. Trimming stripped 1 base from V and 4 bases from J, with 5 bases between. CDR3 protein: CSVEGRYNEQFF. The CDR3 DNA sequence: TGCAGCGTTGAAGGGCGGTACAATGAGCAGTTCTTC.

There are many counts of this clonotype. The rearrangement joins TRBV7-2 to TRBJ2-1; D call uncertain. This CDR3 comprises 12 residues. Looked up from germline, CDR1 is SGHTA and CDR2 is FQGNSA. V was clipped by 0 bases and J by 9 bases, with 6 bases between them. The CDR3 protein is CASSLAAFEQFF. The CDR3 DNA reads TGTGCCAGCAGCTTAGCGGCTTTTGAGCAGTTCTTC.

V gene TRBV11-2 combines with J gene TRBJ2-7; 8 nucleotides match TRBD2. V was clipped by 6 bases and J by 2 bases; unmatched bases: 12. The CDR3 spans 16 residues. Germline V CDR1 and CDR2: SGHAT, FQNNGV. Written as DNA, the CDR3 is TGTGCCAGCAGAAAAAGCGGCCTAGCGGGCACCTACGAGCAGTACTTC. It encodes CASRKSGLAGTYEQYF.

V usage is TRBV6-1 and J usage is TRBJ1-5; D not certain. The germline V and J ends were trimmed by 2 bases and 0 bases, with 11 bases remaining between them. Germline CDR1 is MNHNS and CDR2 is SASEGT. This CDR3 has 16 amino acids. The CDR3: CASSEPGFYSNQPQHF. CDR3 DNA sequence: TGTGCCAGCAGTGAACCCGGGTTCTATAGCAATCAGCCCCAGCATTTT.

The chain carries TRBV5-5 and TRBJ2-7; D is perhaps TRBD1 (7 bases). This CDR3 spans 15 amino acids. The germline V and J ends were trimmed by 4 bases and 4 bases, with 18 bases remaining between them. Germline V gene data show CDR1 as SGHKS and CDR2 as YYEKEE (reference sequence). The DNA of the CDR3 is TGTGCCAGCAGCCCGGGGGACAGTTCGATGTACGAGCAGTACTTC. Its translation is CASSPGDSSMYEQYF.

This clonotype was observed a few times. The V gene is TRBV6-6, the J gene TRBJ1-5; D is perhaps TRBD1 (5 bases). CDR3 length equals 15 residues. V lost 2 bases and J 7 bases, leaving 15 bases between the germline ends. Germline V lookup: CDR1 MNHNY, CDR2 SVGAGI (reference sequence). The CDR3 DNA reads TGTGCCAGCAGTTACGCGGCAGGGTTAGGACAGCCCCAGCATTTT. This encodes CASSYAAGLGQPQHF.

This clonotype was detected many times. This rearrangement joins TRBV28 to TRBJ2-7; D is possibly TRBD1 (6 bases). V lost 8 bases, J lost 4 bases, and 12 bases lay in between. Germline V lookup: CDR1 MDHEN, CDR2 SYDVKM. The CDR3 totals 12 residues. CDR3 sequence: CASGEQGYEQYF. The CDR3 DNA sequence: TGTGCCAGCGGGGAACAGGGTTACGAGCAGTACTTC. Together with reference TRBV28 and TRBJ2-7, the CDR3 gives the full variable domain: DVKVTQSSRYLVKRTGEKVFLECVQDMDHENMFWYRQDPGLGLRLIYFSYDVKMKEKGDIPEGYSVSREKKERFSLILESASTNQTSMYLCASGEQGYEQYFGPGTRLTVT.

This clonotype has ten or more counts. V is TRBV7-2 and J is TRBJ1-2, with unresolved D. The CDR3 totals 14 residues. V shed 4 bases and J shed 2 bases, with 11 bases lying between them. Germline CDR1 is SGHTA and CDR2 is FQGNSA. This CDR3 reads CASSSPTLNYGYTF. In DNA form, the CDR3 reads TGTGCCAGCAGCTCCCCGACTCTCAACTATGGCTACACCTTC.

This clonotype was counted between two and nine times. The V gene is TRBV18, the J gene TRBJ2-6; D is unclear. Germline assignment: CDR1 KGHSH and CDR2 LQKENI. This CDR3 comprises 16 residues. The ends were cut back, 1 base at V and 3 bases at J, with 10 bases in the middle. The CDR3 sequence is CASSPQMGFGANVLTF. The DNA of the CDR3 is TGTGCCAGCTCACCACAGATGGGGTTTGGGGCCAACGTCCTGACTTTC.

This clonotype was counted at least ten times. This chain links TRBV7-9 with TRBJ2-7; TRBD1 aligns across 12 bases. CDR1 and CDR2 (germline): SEHNR, FQNEAQ (reference sequence). Germline trimming cut 4 bases from V and 1 base from J; bases unmatched to any gene: 11. The CDR3 totals 18 residues. CDR3 sequence: CASSSPLGQGARSYEQYF. DNA for the CDR3: TGTGCCAGCAGCTCTCCTTTGGGACAGGGGGCACGGTCCTACGAGCAGTACTTC.

This clonotype appeared once. No conserved phenylalanine or tryptophan ends this CDR3, so it is likely a read error. This sequence joins TRBV27 and TRBJ2-3, with 9 bases aligning to TRBD2. The J segment lost 6 bases and the V segment lost 6 bases, leaving 10 bases of the junction unmatched. CDR1 is MNHEY, CDR2 SMNVEV, per germline (reference sequence). This CDR3 spans 15 amino acids. In nucleotides, the CDR3 is TGTGCCAGCAGCCGAAGACTAGCGGACGGGGATACGCAGTATCTT. It is translated as CASSRRLADGDTQYL.